The 32 T cell receptor beta chains presented below share a single source sample, sequenced in a study of T cell clonality in common variable immunodeficiency. TCRdb's table, derived via immunoSEQ multiplex PCR, lists solely in-frame clones and lacks some. The sample shows about 66,000 clones, none of them appearing just once. The sample was peripheral blood mononuclear cells. The receptors originated from a person between 18 and 75 years old in good health.

This clone was counted ten times or more. The sequence runs out 3 residues before the end of the CDR3; the remainder is reconstructed from the germline J gene. The chain employs TRBV7-3 and TRBJ2-1, with TRBD2 identical over 7 bases. The CDR3 consists of 14 residues. Germline V CDR1 and CDR2: SGHTA, FQGTGA. With V trimmed by 5 bases and J by 9 bases, 10 bases remained unmatched. This chain's CDR3 is CASSPHGGEGEQFF. Partial CDR3 DNA: TGTGCCAGCAGCCCACATGGGGGGGAGGGTGAG.

This clone was observed at least ten times. The CDR3 extends 3 residues past the end of the read, so its final part is completed from the germline J gene. The rearrangement joins TRBV2 to TRBJ2-3; 11 bases are a match to TRBD2. This CDR3 has 15 residues. V trimming: 11 bases; J trimming: 5 bases; junction bases outside the gene matches: 12. Looked up from germline, CDR1 is SNHLY and CDR2 is FYNNEI. The CDR3 sequence: CAGSLAGGLVDTQYF. The CDR3 bases that were read are TGTGCCGGATCTTTAGCGGGAGGGCTGGTAGATACG.

There are many counts of this clone. The read terminates 3 residues ahead of where the CDR3 ends, so the germline J gene completes it. The chain is built from TRBV30 and TRBJ1-3; D call uncertain. Germline V gene data show CDR1 as GTSNPN and CDR2 as SVGIG (reference sequence). This CDR3 comprises 14 residues. V dropped 0 bases and J dropped 4 bases, with 10 bases sitting between them. Partial CDR3 DNA: TGTGCCTGGAGTGTAGGCGGGTACGGAAACACC. Amino acids: CAWSVGGYGNT. The full CDR3 reads CAWSVGGYGNTIYF.

This clone showed up many times. The read ends 3 residues early relative to the CDR3; the germline J gene fills the gap. The J gene is TRBJ2-3, the V gene TRBV20-1; the D gene is possibly TRBD2 (6 bases). The CDR3 covers 14 residues. The V and J ends lost 6 bases and 2 bases respectively, with 15 bases between them. Germline V gene data show CDR1 as DFQATT and CDR2 as SNEGSKA (reference sequence). The CDR3 loop is CSASPSAYTDTQYF. The sequenced CDR3 bases are TGCAGTGCGAGCCCTAGCGCTTACACAGATACG.

This clone was recorded many times. The read stops 3 residues short of the end of the CDR3; the missing end is completed from the germline J gene. V gene TRBV30 combines with J gene TRBJ1-5; tentative D call: TRBD1 (6 bases). The CDR3 has 13 amino acids. Germline V gene sequence: CDR1 GTSNPN, CDR2 SVGIG (reference sequence). Trimming left V 2 bases short and J 5 bases short, with 10 bases between. The sequenced CDR3 bases are TGTGCCTGGAGTCTAGGGGGGGATCAGCCC. This encodes CAWSLGGDQP. The full CDR3 sequence reads CAWSLGGDQPQHF. Based on the CDR3 plus reference TRBV30 and TRBJ1-5, the full variable domain is SQTIHQWPATLVQPVGSPLSLECTVEGTSNPNLYWYRQAAGRGLQLLFYSVGIGQISSEVPQNLSASRPQDRQFILSSKKLLLSDSGFYLCAWSLGGDQPQHFGDGTRLSIL.

This clone appeared many times. Coverage ceases 3 residues before the CDR3 finishes, and the germline J gene fills in the end. The chain has TRBV19 and TRBJ1-3; unclear D gene. The germline gives CDR1 LNHDA, CDR2 SQIVND (reference sequence). V was trimmed by 2 bases and J by 0 bases, leaving 8 bases between them. CDR3 length: 15 amino acids. This CDR3 reads CASSIQEASGNTIYF. Partial CDR3 DNA: TGTGCCAGTAGTATACAGGAGGCCTCTGGAAACACC.

In its sample, this clone was seen many times. Read sequence stops 3 residues before the CDR3 end, and the germline J gene provides the missing end. This chain joins TRBV7-2 and TRBJ2-1, with 10 bases fitting TRBD1. CDR3 length: 15 residues. V dropped 2 bases and J dropped 9; count of bases not matched to a gene: 7. Germline values: CDR1 SGHTA, CDR2 FQGNSA. The DNA read from the CDR3 is TGTGCCAGCAGCTTACCCCGGACAGGGGGAAGTGAG. Its translation: CASSLPRTGGSE. The complete CDR3 reads CASSLPRTGGSEQFF.

This clone was found many times. The read is 3 residues too short to cover the CDR3 end, so that end is filled in from the germline J gene. The chain combines TRBV30 with TRBJ2-6; TRBD1 matches at 9 bases. J was trimmed by 2 bases and V by 2 bases; bases with no gene match: 7. This CDR3 has 17 residues. The germline CDR1 and CDR2 sequences are GTSNPN and SVGIG (reference sequence). The CDR3 bases that were read are TGTGCCTGGAGTTCTCATACAGGGGGCGCTGGGGCCAACGTC. Its translation: CAWSSHTGGAGANV. The CDR3, in full, reads CAWSSHTGGAGANVLTF.

This clone was recorded at least ten times. The CDR3 end falls 3 residues outside the read, so it is completed with the germline J gene. The chain is built from TRBV5-6 and TRBJ1-1, with D perhaps TRBD1 (5 bases). V was pared by 0 bases and J by 1 base, with 7 bases between. Germline CDR1 is SGHDT and CDR2 is YYEEEE. This CDR3 spans 14 amino acids. The CDR3 spells CASSLGGRNTEAFF. Incomplete CDR3 DNA: TGTGCCAGCAGCTTGGGGGGCAGGAACACTGAA.

This clone was observed many times. The read comes to an end 3 residues before the CDR3 does, leaving the germline J gene to fill in the end. The rearrangement joins TRBV10-2 to TRBJ2-3, with TRBD1 identical over 9 bases. Germline V CDR1 and CDR2: WSHSY, SAAADI. J lost 7 bases, V lost 2 bases, and 4 bases had no gene match. The CDR3 totals 14 residues. The CDR3 sequence: CASSETGGANTQYF. The covered CDR3 bases are TGCGCCAGCAGTGAGACAGGGGGCGCGAATACG.

This clone appeared many times. The sequenced fragment ends 3 residues before the CDR3 boundary, so the rest is inferred from the germline J gene. This rearrangement joins TRBV5-4 to TRBJ2-7; possible D gene TRBD2, 6 bases. V was pared by 4 bases and J by 0 bases, with 17 bases between. The CDR3 has 16 amino acids. Germline V gene sequence: CDR1 SGHNT, CDR2 YYREEE (reference sequence). The CDR3 loop reads CASSTGLTESSYEQYF. The sequenced part of the CDR3 DNA is TGTGCCAGCAGCACAGGACTAACCGAGAGCTCCTACGAG. Complete variable domain (other parts from reference TRBV5-4 and TRBJ2-7): ETGVTQSPTHLIKTRGQQVTLRCSSQSGHNTVSWYQQALGQGPQFIFQYYREEENGRGNFPPRFSGLQFPNYSSELNVNALELDDSALYLCASSTGLTESSYEQYFGPGTRLTVT.

This clone was counted at least ten times. The read ends 3 residues early relative to the CDR3; the germline J gene fills the gap. V gene TRBV6-1 combines with J gene TRBJ2-6; possible D gene TRBD2, 6 bases. The CDR3 is made up of 17 amino acids. V lost 2 bases and J 3 bases, leaving 14 bases between the germline ends. Germline assignment: CDR1 MNHNS and CDR2 SASEGT. The part of the CDR3 DNA that was read is TGTGCCAGCAGTGAAAGTTATGGGGGGTTTGGGGCCAACGTC. Amino acids: CASSESYGGFGANV. The whole CDR3 protein reads CASSESYGGFGANVLTF.

This clone was found many times. An end of the junction does not agree with germline; a read error may underlie this. The CDR3 goes on 3 residues after the read ends, and that part is filled in from the germline J gene. The genes are TRBV4-2 and TRBJ1-2, with D perhaps matching TRBD1 (5 bases). Germline lookup yields CDR1 LGHNA and CDR2 YNFKEQ. The CDR3 extends over 15 amino acids. The CDR3 region is CASSQDPQGGYGYTF. Partial CDR3 DNA: TGCGCCAGCAGCCAAGATCCTCAGGGAGGCTATGGC.

This clone was observed many times. The CDR3 end is not reached by the read, which stops 3 residues before it; the germline J gene fills it in. The J gene is TRBJ2-1, the V gene TRBV5-4; D is unclear. V was cut by 0 bases and J by 0 bases, with 10 bases left in between. Germline CDR1 and CDR2: SGHNT and YYREEE (reference sequence). There are 16 residues in the CDR3. The covered CDR3 bases are TGTGCCAGCAGCTTGGTGCTAGACGCCTCCTACAATGAG. Amino acid sequence: CASSLVLDASYNE. In full, the CDR3 is CASSLVLDASYNEQFF.

In this sample, this clone turned up many times. The sequence runs out 3 residues before the end of the CDR3; the remainder is reconstructed from the germline J gene. The chain carries TRBV20-1 and TRBJ2-3; the D is unclear. The germline gives CDR1 DFQATT, CDR2 SNEGSKA (reference sequence). This CDR3 comprises 12 residues. CDR3 bases read: TGCAGTGCTAGAGAATCCCAGAGATCG. Its protein is CSARESQRS. In full, the CDR3 reads CSARESQRSQYF.

This clone was seen ten or more times. The read comes to an end 3 residues before the CDR3 does, leaving the germline J gene to fill in the end. The V gene is TRBV2, the J gene TRBJ2-7, with TRBD2 identical over 11 bases. The ends lost 5 bases at V and 4 bases at J; junction bases unmatched: 7. The germline V gene has CDR1 SNHLY and CDR2 FYNNEI. The CDR3 length is 15 residues. This chain's CDR3 is CASSLTSGSNYEQYF. CDR3 bases read: TGTGCCAGCAGTCTTACTAGCGGGAGTAATTACGAG.

This clone rates as medium-sized. From the germline J gene comes the end of the CDR3, since the read stops 3 residues before it. This chain links TRBV20-1 with TRBJ2-7, with 7 bases that match TRBD1. Germline V CDR1 and CDR2: DFQATT, SNEGSKA (reference sequence). The CDR3 length is 14 residues. Trimming cost V 0 bases and J 3 bases; bases outside gene matches: 5. Here the CDR3 reads CSARDRTGFYEQYF. The DNA read from the CDR3 is TGCAGTGCTAGAGATAGGACAGGCTTCTACGAG.

This clone was recorded many times. The read comes to an end 3 residues before the CDR3 does, leaving the germline J gene to fill in the end. The V gene is TRBV28, the J gene TRBJ2-3; 7 bases agree with TRBD1. After removal of 3 bases from V and 4 bases from J, the junction contained 4 bases not matched to a gene. The CDR3 has 14 amino acids. The germline V gene has CDR1 MDHEN and CDR2 SYDVKM. The CDR3 is CASSLDRNSDTQYF. The sequenced part of the CDR3 DNA is TGTGCCAGCAGTTTGGACAGGAATTCAGATACG. The whole variable domain, remainder taken from reference TRBV28 and TRBJ2-3, is DVKVTQSSRYLVKRTGEKVFLECVQDMDHENMFWYRQDPGLGLRLIYFSYDVKMKEKGDIPEGYSVSREKKERFSLILESASTNQTSMYLCASSLDRNSDTQYFGPGTRLTVL.

About this clone: It is likely a read error: a sequence one base away is far more abundant. With the read ending 3 residues before the CDR3 end, the germline J gene is used to fill in that end. The chain uses TRBV19 and TRBJ2-3, with 7 positions matching TRBD2. Germline loops: CDR1 LNHDA, CDR2 SQIVND (reference sequence). The CDR3 totals 14 residues. The V and J ends lost 4 bases and 1 base, in that order; junction bases with no gene match: 2. The CDR3 region is CASSTSGGTDTQYF. CDR3 DNA (partial): TGTGCCAGTAGTACGAGCGGGGGCACAGATACG. The entire variable domain, with the rest obtained from reference TRBV19 and TRBJ2-3, is as follows: DGGITQSPKYLFRKEGQNVTLSCEQNLNHDAMYWYRQDPGQGLRLIYYSQIVNDFQKGDIAEGYSVSREKKESFPLTVTSAQKNPTAFYLCASSTSGGTDTQYFGPGTRLTVL.

This clone was seen many times. Read data end 3 residues before the CDR3 end; the end is taken from the germline J gene. The chain recombines TRBV19 with TRBJ2-7; 8 bases align to TRBD1. The germline V gene encodes CDR1 LNHDA and CDR2 SQIVND (reference sequence). The CDR3 is 17 amino acids. V was pared by 1 base and J by 2 bases, with 10 bases of the junction left unmatched. The covered CDR3 bases are TGTGCCAGTAGTATAGTTCCAGGGGGCGCAGGAGCCTACGAG. Protein product: CASSIVPGGAGAYE. The whole CDR3 region reads CASSIVPGGAGAYEQYF.

This clone showed up many times. The read ends 3 residues before the CDR3 terminus; that terminus is restored from the germline J gene. V gene TRBV7-2 combines with J gene TRBJ2-5; the match to TRBD2 covers 9 bases. J gave up 3 bases and V 5 bases, and 7 bases lay outside the gene matches. The CDR3 loop spans 15 amino acids. Germline-derived CDR1 and CDR2 are SGHTA and FQGNSA. Partial CDR3 DNA: TGTGCCAGCAGCCTTACCTCTAGCGGGAAAGAGACC. The encoded protein is CASSLTSSGKET. The entire CDR3 is CASSLTSSGKETQYF.

This clone was counted only a few times. Read sequence stops 3 residues before the CDR3 end, and the germline J gene provides the missing end. The gene calls are TRBV20-1 and TRBJ2-7; D gene uncertain. This CDR3 is built from 11 residues. The germline V gene has CDR1 DFQATT and CDR2 SNEGSKA (reference sequence). V was clipped by 5 bases and J by 2 bases, with 7 bases between them. This CDR3 is CSAPVTYEQYF. CDR3 bases read: TGCAGTGCTCCCGTAACCTACGAG.

A few counts support this clone. The CDR3 end is not reached by the read, which stops 3 residues before it; the germline J gene fills it in. The V call is TRBV11-3, the J call TRBJ1-1, with D hard to call. CDR3 length equals 15 residues. CDR1 SGHNT and CDR2 YENEEA come from the germline V gene. Incomplete CDR3 DNA: TGTGCCAGCCCCCTGCGGACTAGCGGGAGGACCCCC. It yields the protein CASPLRTSGRTP. The full CDR3 protein reads CASPLRTSGRTPAFF.

This clone came up many times. Read coverage stops 3 residues before the CDR3 terminus; the germline J gene supplies the remainder. This sample includes further DNA sequences coding for the same CDR3. The rearrangement uses TRBV5-1 and TRBJ1-3, with 7 positions matching TRBD1. The CDR3 totals 14 residues. Germline V CDR1 and CDR2: SGHRS, YFSETQ. V shed 4 bases and J 4 bases; nucleotides not matched to a gene: 5. The CDR3 DNA, read in part, is TGCGCCAGCAGCCTAGGGGGCTCCGGAAACACC. Protein sequence: CASSLGGSGNT. From start to end, the CDR3 is CASSLGGSGNTIYF. Together with reference TRBV5-1 and TRBJ1-3, the CDR3 gives the full variable domain: KAGVTQTPRYLIKTRGQQVTLSCSPISGHRSVSWYQQTPGQGLQFLFEYFSETQRNKGNFPGRFSGRQFSNSRSEMNVSTLELGDSALYLCASSLGGSGNTIYFGEGSWLTVV.

This clone has at least ten counts. The read is 3 residues too short to cover the CDR3 end, so that end is filled in from the germline J gene. This chain joins TRBV9 and TRBJ2-3, with TRBD2 matching 9 bases. Germline V gene sequence: CDR1 SGDLS, CDR2 YYNGEE. The CDR3 length is 16 residues. After removal of 3 bases from V and 2 bases from J, the junction contained 7 bases not matched to a gene. The covered CDR3 bases are TGTGCCAGCAGCGCTATTAGCGGGAGAGACACAGATACG. As protein: CASSAISGRDTDT. The whole CDR3 protein reads CASSAISGRDTDTQYF.

The sample holds many counts of this clone. The CDR3 is cut off 3 residues early in the read; its end comes from the germline J gene. The chain carries TRBV12-3 or TRBV12-4 and TRBJ2-4; 7 bases match TRBD1. There are 15 residues in the CDR3. V shed 5 bases and J 0 bases; nucleotides not matched to a gene: 4. The covered CDR3 bases are TGTGCCAGCAGTGAGACAGGGACAGCCAAAAACATT. This sequence encodes CASSETGTAKNI. In full, the CDR3 reads CASSETGTAKNIQYF.

This clone showed up many times. The CDR3 end falls 3 residues outside the read, so it is completed with the germline J gene. The rearrangement links TRBV6-1 to TRBJ1-1, with a weak D call TRBD1 (6 bases). Germline lookup yields CDR1 MNHNS and CDR2 SASEGT. The CDR3 runs 12 residues. The CDR3: CASSQDRREAFF. The DNA read from the CDR3 is TGTGCCAGCAGTCAAGACAGGCGAGAA.

This clone showed up many times. The CDR3 extends 3 residues past the end of the read, so its final part is completed from the germline J gene. The chain recombines TRBV11-2 with TRBJ1-1, with a tentative D call TRBD1 (6 bases). Per germline, CDR1 SGHAT and CDR2 FQNNGV. V lost 5 bases and J 0 bases, leaving 13 bases between the germline ends. The CDR3 spans 15 residues. CDR3 DNA, as far as it was read: TGTGCCAGCAGCAAGACAACAGGGATGAACACTGAA. Translated, it gives CASSKTTGMNTE. The CDR3, in full, reads CASSKTTGMNTEAFF.

This clone was observed at least ten times. The sequence runs out 3 residues before the end of the CDR3; the remainder is reconstructed from the germline J gene. The gene calls are TRBV5-4 and TRBJ2-3; D is possibly TRBD1 (5 bases). V gave up 0 bases and J gave up 4 bases, with 9 bases separating them. This CDR3 is 14 amino acids long. Germline CDR1 is SGHNT and CDR2 is YYREEE (reference sequence). The DNA read from the CDR3 is TGTGCCAGCAGCTTGGACAAGGGGTCAGATACG. Amino acids: CASSLDKGSDT. The entire CDR3 reads CASSLDKGSDTQYF.

In its sample, this clone was seen many times. CDR3 sequence: CASSLDSSQAFF. Incomplete CDR3 DNA: TGTGCCAGCAGCTTAGACAGTTCGCAA. The rearrangement links TRBV5-4 to TRBJ1-1; possibly TRBD1 for D (5 bases). The read falls 3 residues short of the CDR3 end, and the missing part is taken from the germline J gene. This CDR3 spans 12 amino acids. Germline CDR1 SGHNT, CDR2 YYREEE (reference sequence).

This clone was detected ten times or more. Read data end 3 residues before the CDR3 end; the end is taken from the germline J gene. The chain employs TRBV30 and TRBJ2-1; TRBD2 matches at 9 bases. Trimming removed 0 bases from V and 6 bases from J; junction bases left unmatched: 9. Germline V gene sequence: CDR1 GTSNPN, CDR2 SVGIG (reference sequence). This CDR3 has 16 residues. The DNA read from the CDR3 is TGTGCCTGGAGTGTGACGACTAGCGGAGCTCTCAATGAG. Translating it yields CAWSVTTSGALNE. The entire CDR3 is CAWSVTTSGALNEQFF.

This clone was recorded many times. The CDR3 end falls 3 residues outside the read, so it is completed with the germline J gene. The V and J genes are TRBV20-1 and TRBJ1-1; the match to TRBD1 covers 7 bases. Germline V gene data show CDR1 as DFQATT and CDR2 as SNEGSKA (reference sequence). The junction had 4 bases not matched to a gene; V was cut back by 5 bases and J by 1 base. This CDR3 contains 13 residues. The CDR3 loop reads CSASRQGNTEAFF. The CDR3 bases that were read are TGCAGTGCTTCACGACAGGGGAACACTGAA.